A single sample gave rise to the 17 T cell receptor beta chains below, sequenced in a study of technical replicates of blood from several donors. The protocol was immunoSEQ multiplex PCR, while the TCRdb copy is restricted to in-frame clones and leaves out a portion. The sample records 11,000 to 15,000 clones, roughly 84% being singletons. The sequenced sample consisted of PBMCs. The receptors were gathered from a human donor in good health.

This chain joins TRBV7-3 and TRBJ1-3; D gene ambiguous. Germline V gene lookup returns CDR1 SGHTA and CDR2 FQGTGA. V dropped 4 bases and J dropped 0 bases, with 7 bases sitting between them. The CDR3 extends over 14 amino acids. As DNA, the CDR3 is TGTGCCAGCAGCTCGACTTCCTCTGGAAACACCATATATTTT. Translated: CASSSTSSGNTIYF.

CDR3 region: CASSARQGDTIYF. CDR3 nucleotide sequence: TGTGCCAGCAGCGCGAGACAGGGAGACACCATATATTTT. This chain links TRBV7-9 with TRBJ1-3, with 7 nucleotides matching TRBD1. With 5 bases clipped from V and 8 bases from J, the junction kept 6 bases outside the gene matches. Germline V lookup: CDR1 SEHNR, CDR2 FQNEAQ (reference sequence). The CDR3 consists of 13 residues.

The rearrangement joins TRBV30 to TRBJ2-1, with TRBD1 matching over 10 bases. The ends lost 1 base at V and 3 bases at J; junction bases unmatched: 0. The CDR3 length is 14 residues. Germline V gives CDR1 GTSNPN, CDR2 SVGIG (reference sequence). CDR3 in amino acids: CAWSGDRGYNEQFF. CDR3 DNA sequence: TGTGCCTGGAGTGGGGACAGGGGCTACAATGAGCAGTTCTTC.

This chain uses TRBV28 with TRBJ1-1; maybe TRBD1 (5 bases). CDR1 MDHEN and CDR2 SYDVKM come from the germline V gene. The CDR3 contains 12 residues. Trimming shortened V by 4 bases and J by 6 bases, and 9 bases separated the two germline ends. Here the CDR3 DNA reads TGTGCCAGCAGTTATCTCAGGGCTGAAGCTTTCTTT. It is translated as CASSYLRAEAFF.

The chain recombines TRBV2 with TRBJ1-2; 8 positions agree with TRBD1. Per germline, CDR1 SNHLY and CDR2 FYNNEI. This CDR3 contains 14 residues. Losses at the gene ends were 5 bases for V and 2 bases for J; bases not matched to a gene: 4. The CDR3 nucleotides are TGTGCCAGCAGTACACAGGGGGAGAACTATGGCTACACCTTC. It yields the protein CASSTQGENYGYTF.

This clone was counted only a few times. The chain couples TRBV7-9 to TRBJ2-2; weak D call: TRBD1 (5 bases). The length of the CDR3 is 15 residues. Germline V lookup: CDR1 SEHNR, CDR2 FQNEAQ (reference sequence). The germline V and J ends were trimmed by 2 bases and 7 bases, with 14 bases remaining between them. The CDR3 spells CASSLLRGVLGELFF. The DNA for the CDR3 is TGTGCCAGCAGCTTATTAAGGGGCGTCCTCGGGGAGCTGTTTTTT.

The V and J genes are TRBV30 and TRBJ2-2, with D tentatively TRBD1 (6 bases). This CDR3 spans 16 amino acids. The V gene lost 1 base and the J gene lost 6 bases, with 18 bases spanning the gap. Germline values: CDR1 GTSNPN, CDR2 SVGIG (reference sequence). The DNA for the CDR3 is TGTGCCTGGAGTGAAGGGGGTACTTTTGGCGCCGGGGAGCTGTTTTTT. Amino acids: CAWSEGGTFGAGELFF.

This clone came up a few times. The CDR3 protein is CASILEGTGNNEQFF. The DNA of the CDR3 is TGTGCCAGCATCCTAGAAGGGACAGGTAACAATGAGCAGTTCTTC. The chain links TRBV7-9 to TRBJ2-1; 8 bases agree with TRBD1. The CDR3 runs to 15 residues. Germline V CDR1 and CDR2: SEHNR, FQNEAQ (reference sequence). The junction had 10 bases not matched to a gene; V was cut back by 7 bases and J by 5 bases.

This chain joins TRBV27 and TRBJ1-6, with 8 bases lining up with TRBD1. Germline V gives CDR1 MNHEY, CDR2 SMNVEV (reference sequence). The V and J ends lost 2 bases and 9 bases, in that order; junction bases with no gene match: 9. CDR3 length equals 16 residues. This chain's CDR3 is CASSLVYGQGSSPLHF. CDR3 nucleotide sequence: TGTGCCAGCAGTTTAGTATATGGACAGGGCAGTTCACCCCTCCACTTT.

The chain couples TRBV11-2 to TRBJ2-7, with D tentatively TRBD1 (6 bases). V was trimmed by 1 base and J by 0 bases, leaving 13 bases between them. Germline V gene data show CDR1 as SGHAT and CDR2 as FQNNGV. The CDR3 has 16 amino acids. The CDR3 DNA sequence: TGTGCCAGCAGCTTAGGCAGGGGACGGGGCTCCTACGAGCAGTACTTC. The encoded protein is CASSLGRGRGSYEQYF.

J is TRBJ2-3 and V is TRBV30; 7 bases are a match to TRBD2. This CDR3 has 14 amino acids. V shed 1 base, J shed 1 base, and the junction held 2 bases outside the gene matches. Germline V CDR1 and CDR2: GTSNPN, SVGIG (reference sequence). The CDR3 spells CAWSGGGRTDTQYF. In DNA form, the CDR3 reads TGTGCCTGGAGTGGCGGGGGACGCACAGATACGCAGTATTTT.

In nucleotides, the CDR3 is TGTGCCAGTAAGCCGGGAAGGAACACCGGGGAGCTGTTTTTT. It specifies CASKPGRNTGELFF. This sequence joins TRBV19 and TRBJ2-2, with TRBD2 as a possible D gene (5 bases). CDR3 length: 14 amino acids. Germline V gene lookup returns CDR1 LNHDA and CDR2 SQIVND (reference sequence). The germline V and J ends were trimmed by 7 bases and 1 base, with 10 bases remaining between them.

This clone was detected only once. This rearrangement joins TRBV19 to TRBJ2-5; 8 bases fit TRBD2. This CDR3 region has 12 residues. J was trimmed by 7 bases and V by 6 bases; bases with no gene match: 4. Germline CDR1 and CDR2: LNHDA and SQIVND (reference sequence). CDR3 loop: CASSSGGGTQYF. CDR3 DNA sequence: TGTGCCAGTAGCTCCGGGGGGGGGACCCAGTACTTC.

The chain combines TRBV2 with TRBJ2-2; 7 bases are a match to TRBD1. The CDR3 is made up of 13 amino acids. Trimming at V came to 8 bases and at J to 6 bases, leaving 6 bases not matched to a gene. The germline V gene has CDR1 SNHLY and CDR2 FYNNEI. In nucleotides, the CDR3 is TGTGCCAGCCATCGACAGGGCCCCGGGGAGCTGTTTTTT. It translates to CASHRQGPGELFF.

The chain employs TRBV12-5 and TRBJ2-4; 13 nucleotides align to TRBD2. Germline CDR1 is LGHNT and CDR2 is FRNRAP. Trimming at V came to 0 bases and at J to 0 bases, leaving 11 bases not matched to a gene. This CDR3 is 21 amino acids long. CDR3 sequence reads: CASGLVLRTSGGPPAKNIQYF. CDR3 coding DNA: TGTGCTAGTGGTTTGGTACTGAGGACTAGCGGGGGTCCTCCAGCCAAAAACATTCAGTACTTC.

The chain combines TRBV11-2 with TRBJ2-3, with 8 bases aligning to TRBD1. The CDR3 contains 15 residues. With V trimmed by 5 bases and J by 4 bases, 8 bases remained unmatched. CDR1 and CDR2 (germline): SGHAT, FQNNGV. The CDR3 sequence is CASSPRTGWPDTQYF. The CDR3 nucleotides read TGTGCCAGCAGCCCAAGGACAGGGTGGCCAGATACGCAGTATTTT.

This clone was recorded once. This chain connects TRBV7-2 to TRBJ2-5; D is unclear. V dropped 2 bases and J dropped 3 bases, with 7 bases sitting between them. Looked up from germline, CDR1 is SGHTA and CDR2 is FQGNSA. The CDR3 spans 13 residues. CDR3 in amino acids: CASSLNREETQYF. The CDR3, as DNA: TGTGCCAGCAGCTTAAACAGAGAAGAGACCCAGTACTTC.